This T cell receptor (beta chain) was retrieved from a study of blood T cell repertoires in COVID-19. Study at large: Researchers got acute and convalescent COVID-19 samples from the United States, Italy and Spain. PBMCs, B-cell-depleted T cells, or T cells were the source of the cDNA or gDNA that made up the material.

In this sample, this clone turned up a few times. The CDR3 totals 15 residues. With 5 bases clipped from V and 5 bases from J, the junction kept 6 bases outside the gene matches. From germline, CDR1 is MNHNY and CDR2 SVGAGI (reference sequence). Authors' methods: How many nucleated cells were present was estimated from reference gene primer amplification. Measured with immunoSEQ multiplex PCR; TCRdb has only the in-frame clones, and not every one. Clone size and V and J calls were adopted from that table, with D and trimming inferred from the DNA. The sample carries about 140,000 clones, 88% recorded once.

The chain recombines TRBV6-6 with TRBJ2-2, with TRBD1 matching over 9 bases. This clonotype originated in a man in his sixties or seventies with acute or convalescent COVID-19. The specimen was peripheral blood. Here the CDR3 DNA reads TGTGCCAGCAGTACCGACAGGGGGGGGACCGGGGAGCTGTTTTTT. Protein sequence: CASSTDRGGTGELFF.